This TCR beta chain appears in the sequencing data of a study of blood T cell repertoires in COVID-19. This CDR3 has 13 amino acids. Germline lookup yields CDR1 LGHDT and CDR2 YNNKEL (reference sequence). Trimming pared 4 bases from V and 1 base from J, leaving 6 bases between. Details on this clone: The same CDR3 also results from other DNA sequences found in this sample.

Only in-frame clones appear in the TCRdb table, and some are missing; sequencing was by immunoSEQ multiplex PCR. The table has about 150,000 clones, roughly 82% seen once. The sequencing sample was made of peripheral blood. This receptor was identified in a woman between 50 and 59 years old with acute or convalescent COVID-19. This sequence joins TRBV3-1 (or the pseudogene TRBV3-2) and TRBJ2-3; no reliable D call. CDR3: CASSPPGTDTQYF. CDR3 DNA: TGTGCCAGCAGCCCTCCAGGCACAGATACGCAGTATTTT.